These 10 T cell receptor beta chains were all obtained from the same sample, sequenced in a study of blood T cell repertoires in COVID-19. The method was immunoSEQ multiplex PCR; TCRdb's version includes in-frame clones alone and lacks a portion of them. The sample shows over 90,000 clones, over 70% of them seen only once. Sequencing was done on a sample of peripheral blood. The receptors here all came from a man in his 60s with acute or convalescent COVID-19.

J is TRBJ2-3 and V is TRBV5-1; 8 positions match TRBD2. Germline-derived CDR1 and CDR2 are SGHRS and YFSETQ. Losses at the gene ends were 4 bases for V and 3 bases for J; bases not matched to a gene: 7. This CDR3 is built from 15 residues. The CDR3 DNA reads TGCGCCAGCAGCATTAGCGGGAAGTATACAGATACGCAGTATTTT. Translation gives CASSISGKYTDTQYF.

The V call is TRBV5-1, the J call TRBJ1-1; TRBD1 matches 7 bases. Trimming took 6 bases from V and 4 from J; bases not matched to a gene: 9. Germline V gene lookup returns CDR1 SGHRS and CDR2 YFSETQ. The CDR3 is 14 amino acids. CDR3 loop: CASNKGGAGTEAFF. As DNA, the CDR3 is TGCGCCAGCAACAAAGGGGGCGCGGGCACTGAAGCTTTCTTT.

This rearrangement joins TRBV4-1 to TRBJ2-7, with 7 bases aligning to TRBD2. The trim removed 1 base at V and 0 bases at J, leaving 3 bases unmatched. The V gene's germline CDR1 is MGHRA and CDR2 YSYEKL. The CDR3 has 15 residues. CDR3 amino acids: CASSQVGGGSYEQYF. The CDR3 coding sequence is TGCGCCAGCAGCCAAGTGGGGGGGGGCTCCTACGAGCAGTACTTC.

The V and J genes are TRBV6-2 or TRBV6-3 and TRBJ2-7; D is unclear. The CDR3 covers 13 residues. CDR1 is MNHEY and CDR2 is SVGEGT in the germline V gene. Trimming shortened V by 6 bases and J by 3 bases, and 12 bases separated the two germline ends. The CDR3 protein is CASSGQINYEQYF. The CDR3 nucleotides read TGTGCCAGCAGCGGGCAGATTAACTACGAGCAGTACTTC.

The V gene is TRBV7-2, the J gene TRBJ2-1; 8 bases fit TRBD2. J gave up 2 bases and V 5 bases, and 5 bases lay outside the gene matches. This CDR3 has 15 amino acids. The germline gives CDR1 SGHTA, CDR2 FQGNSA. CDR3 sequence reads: CASSPAGETYNEQFF. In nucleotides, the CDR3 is TGTGCCAGCAGCCCAGCGGGGGAGACCTACAATGAGCAGTTCTTC.

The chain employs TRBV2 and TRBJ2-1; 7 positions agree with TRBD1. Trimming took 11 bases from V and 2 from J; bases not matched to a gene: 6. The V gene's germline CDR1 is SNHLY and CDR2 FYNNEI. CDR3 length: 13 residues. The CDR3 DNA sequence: TGTGCCGGGCAGGGGGTAGCCTACAATGAGCAGTTCTTC. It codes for CAGQGVAYNEQFF.

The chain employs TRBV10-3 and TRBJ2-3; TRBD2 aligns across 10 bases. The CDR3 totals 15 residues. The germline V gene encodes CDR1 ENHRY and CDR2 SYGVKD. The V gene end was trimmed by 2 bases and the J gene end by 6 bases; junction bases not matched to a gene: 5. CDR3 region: CAISEASGGSDTQYF. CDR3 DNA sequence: TGTGCCATCAGTGAGGCTAGCGGGGGTTCCGATACGCAGTATTTT.

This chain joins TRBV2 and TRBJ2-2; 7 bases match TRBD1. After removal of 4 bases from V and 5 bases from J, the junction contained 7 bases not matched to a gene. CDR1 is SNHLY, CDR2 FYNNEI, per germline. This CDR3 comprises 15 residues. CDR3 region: CASSVPGQSTGELFF. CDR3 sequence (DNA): TGTGCCAGCAGTGTTCCGGGACAGTCAACCGGGGAGCTGTTTTTT.

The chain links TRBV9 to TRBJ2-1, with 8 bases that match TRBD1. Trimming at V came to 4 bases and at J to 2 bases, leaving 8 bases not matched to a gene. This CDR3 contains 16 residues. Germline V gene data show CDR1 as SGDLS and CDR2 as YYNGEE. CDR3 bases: TGTGCCAGCAGCAGAGCGACAGGGGTCACCTACAATGAGCAGTTCTTC. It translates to CASSRATGVTYNEQFF.

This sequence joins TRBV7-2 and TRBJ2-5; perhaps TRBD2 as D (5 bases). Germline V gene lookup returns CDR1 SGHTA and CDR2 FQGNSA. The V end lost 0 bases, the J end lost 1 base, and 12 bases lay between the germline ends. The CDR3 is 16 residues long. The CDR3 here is CASSLATAEGQETQYF. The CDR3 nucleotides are TGTGCCAGCAGCTTAGCCACAGCGGAAGGCCAAGAGACCCAGTACTTC.